This T cell receptor (beta chain) was found in a study of blood T cell repertoires in COVID-19. For the study at large: Samples of COVID-19 (acute and convalescent) were obtained from the United States, Italy and Spain. In each case, the material was cDNA or gDNA derived from T cells, B-cell-depleted T cells, or PBMCs.

Authors' data handling: Using reference gene primer amplification, nucleated cell counts were estimated. Here immunoSEQ multiplex PCR was the method, and the copy in TCRdb shows in-frame clones only, minus some. For V, J and clone size, that table is used; D and trimming come from the DNA. The sample has around 54,000 clones; roughly 90% are singletons. V lost 0 bases and J lost 5, with 8 bases in between. Germline V gives CDR1 MNHEY, CDR2 SVGAGI. The CDR3 length is 14 residues. The chain links TRBV6-5 to TRBJ2-4, with D possibly matching TRBD1 (6 bases). This clonotype was obtained from a human donor in a cohort sampled during active COVID-19. Sequences were obtained from peripheral blood. This CDR3 reads CASSYSPGENIQYF. The CDR3 DNA reads TGTGCCAGCAGTTACTCGCCAGGGGAAAACATTCAGTACTTC.